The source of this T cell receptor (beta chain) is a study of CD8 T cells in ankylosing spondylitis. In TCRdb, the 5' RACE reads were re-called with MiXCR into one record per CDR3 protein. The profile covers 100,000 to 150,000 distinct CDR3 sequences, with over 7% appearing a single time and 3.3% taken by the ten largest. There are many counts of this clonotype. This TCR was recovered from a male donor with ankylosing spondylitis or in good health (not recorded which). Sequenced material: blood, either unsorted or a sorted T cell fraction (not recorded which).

Here the CDR3 DNA reads TGCAGTGCTAGTCGCGGACAGGGGGCGATTCTGTATGAGCAGTACTTC. Protein sequence: CSASRGQGAILYEQYF. This chain uses TRBV20-1 with TRBJ2-7; 11 bases match TRBD1. This CDR3 has 16 amino acids. The V segment lost 3 bases and the J segment 7 bases; nucleotides outside the gene matches: 14. CDR1 is DFQATT and CDR2 is SNEGSKA in the germline V gene (reference sequence).